This T cell receptor (beta chain) came from a study of blood T cell repertoires in COVID-19. At the level of the study: Donors in the United States, Italy and Spain gave samples during acute or convalescent COVID-19.

There are 15 residues in the CDR3. Trimming removed 3 bases at V and 4 bases at J, with 13 bases between. Germline assignment: CDR1 LGHNA and CDR2 YSLEER. The authors' processing: Amplification with reference gene primers provided the estimates of nucleated cell counts. Data came from immunoSEQ multiplex PCR; TCRdb stores just in-frame clones and leaves some out. V and J calls and clone size are as listed in that table; D and trimming were resolved from the DNA. The sample consists of under 300,000 clones, less than 90% of them appearing once. J is TRBJ2-1 and V is TRBV4-3, with a possible D match to TRBD2 (6 bases). The TCR originated in a woman aged 45-65 years who had recovered from COVID-19. Material: PBMCs or T cells enriched from blood (not recorded which). CDR3 region: CASSHWDSGYNEQFF. CDR3 nucleotide sequence: TGCGCCAGCAGCCACTGGGACTCAGGTTACAATGAGCAGTTCTTC.